This TCR beta chain was obtained from a study of cytomegalovirus exposure and HLA in healthy donors. Germline values: CDR1 MDHEN, CDR2 SYDVKM. J was trimmed by 6 bases and V by 4 bases; bases with no gene match: 10. The CDR3 is 16 amino acids. This clone came up once. This PCR relied on a set of 60 Vbeta primers and 13 Jbeta primers. Some clones are missing from TCRdb's copy, which holds only in-frame ones; the method was immunoSEQ multiplex PCR. Counted here are under 150,000 clones, approximately 80% occurring once; the ten biggest clones make up about 1.2%. V gene TRBV28 combines with J gene TRBJ2-7; 12 nucleotides match TRBD2. What was sequenced was PBMCs. This clonotype originated in a girl aged 2 to 10 in good health and CMV-seronegative. CDR3 in amino acids: CASSSGLAGGSREQYF. CDR3 DNA sequence: TGTGCCAGCAGTTCGGGACTAGCGGGTGGATCCCGCGAGCAGTACTTC.